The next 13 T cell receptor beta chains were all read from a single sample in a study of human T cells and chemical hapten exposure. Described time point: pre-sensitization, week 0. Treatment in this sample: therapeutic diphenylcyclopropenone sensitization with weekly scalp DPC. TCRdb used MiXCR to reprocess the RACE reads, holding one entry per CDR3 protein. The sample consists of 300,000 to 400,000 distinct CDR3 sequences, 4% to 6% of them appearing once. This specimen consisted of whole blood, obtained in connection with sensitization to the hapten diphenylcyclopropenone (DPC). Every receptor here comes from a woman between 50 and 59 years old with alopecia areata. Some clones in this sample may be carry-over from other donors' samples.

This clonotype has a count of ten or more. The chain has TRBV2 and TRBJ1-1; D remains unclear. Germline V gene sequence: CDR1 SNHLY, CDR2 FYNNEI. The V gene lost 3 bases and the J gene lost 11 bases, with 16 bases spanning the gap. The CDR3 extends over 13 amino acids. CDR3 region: CASSEDGRVWAFF. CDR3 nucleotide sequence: TGTGCCAGCAGTGAGGACGGTAGGGTTTGGGCTTTCTTT. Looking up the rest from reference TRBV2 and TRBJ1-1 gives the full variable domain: EPEVTQTPSHQVTQMGQEVILRCVPISNHLYFYWYRQILGQKVEFLVSFYNNEISEKSEIFDDQFSVERPDGSNFTLKIRSTKLEDSAMYFCASSEDGRVWAFFGQGTRLTVV.

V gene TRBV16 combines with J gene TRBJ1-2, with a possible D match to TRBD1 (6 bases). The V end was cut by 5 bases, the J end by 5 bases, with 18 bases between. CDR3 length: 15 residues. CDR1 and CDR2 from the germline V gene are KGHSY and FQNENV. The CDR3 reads CASSYRDVGTYGYTF. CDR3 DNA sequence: TGTGCCAGCAGCTACAGGGATGTTGGTACTTATGGCTACACCTTC.

In DNA, the CDR3 is TGTGCCAGCAGTTTTATAGGGGGCGCGGATGGCTACACCTTC. Its translation is CASSFIGGADGYTF. The chain combines TRBV12-3 or TRBV12-4 with TRBJ1-2, with 7 bases fitting TRBD1. The CDR3 runs 14 residues. Trimming removed 3 bases from V and 6 bases from J; junction bases left unmatched: 7.

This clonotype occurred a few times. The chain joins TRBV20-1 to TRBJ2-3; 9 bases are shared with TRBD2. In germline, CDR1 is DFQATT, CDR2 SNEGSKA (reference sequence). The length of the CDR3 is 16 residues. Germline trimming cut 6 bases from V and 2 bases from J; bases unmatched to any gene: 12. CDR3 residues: CSAAHLLAGDTDTQYF. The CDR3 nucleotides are TGCAGTGCCGCCCACCTATTAGCGGGAGACACAGATACGCAGTATTTT.

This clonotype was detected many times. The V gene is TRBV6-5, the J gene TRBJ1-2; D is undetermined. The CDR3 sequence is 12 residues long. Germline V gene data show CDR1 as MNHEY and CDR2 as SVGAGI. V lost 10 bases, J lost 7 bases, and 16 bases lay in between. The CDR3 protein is CATSGEAPGYTF. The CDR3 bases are TGTGCCACCTCTGGCGAAGCCCCTGGCTACACCTTC.

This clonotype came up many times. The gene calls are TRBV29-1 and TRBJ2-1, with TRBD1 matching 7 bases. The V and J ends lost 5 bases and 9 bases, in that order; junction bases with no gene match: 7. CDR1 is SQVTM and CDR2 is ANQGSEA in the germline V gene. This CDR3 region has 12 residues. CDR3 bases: TGCAGCGTTCTGACAGGGAAGGGTGAGCAGTTCTTC. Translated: CSVLTGKGEQFF.

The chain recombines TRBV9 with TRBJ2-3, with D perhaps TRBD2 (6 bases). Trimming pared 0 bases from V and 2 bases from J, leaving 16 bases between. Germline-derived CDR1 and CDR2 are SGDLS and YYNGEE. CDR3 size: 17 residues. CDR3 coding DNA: TGTGCCAGCAGCGTAGCGGGCGGGGCCCTGCCCACAGATACGCAGTATTTT. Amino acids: CASSVAGGALPTDTQYF.

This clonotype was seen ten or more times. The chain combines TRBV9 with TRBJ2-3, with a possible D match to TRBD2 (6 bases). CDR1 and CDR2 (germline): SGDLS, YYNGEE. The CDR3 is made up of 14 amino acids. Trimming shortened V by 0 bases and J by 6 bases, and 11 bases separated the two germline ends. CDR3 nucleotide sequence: TGTGCCAGCAGCGTAGAGGGGAGGTTGGATACGCAGTATTTT. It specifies CASSVEGRLDTQYF.

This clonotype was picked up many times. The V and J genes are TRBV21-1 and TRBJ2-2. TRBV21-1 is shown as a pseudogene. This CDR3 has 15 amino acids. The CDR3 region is CASSKLKRSSGELFF. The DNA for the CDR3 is TGTGCCAGCAGCAAATTGAAACGGTCGTCCGGGGAGCTGTTTTTT.

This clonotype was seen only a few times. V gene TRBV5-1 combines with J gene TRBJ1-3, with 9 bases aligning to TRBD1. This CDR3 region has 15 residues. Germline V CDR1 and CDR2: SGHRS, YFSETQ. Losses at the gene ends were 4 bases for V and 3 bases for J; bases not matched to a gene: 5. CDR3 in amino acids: CASSTGDRDGNTIYF. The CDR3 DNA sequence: TGCGCCAGCAGCACCGGGGACAGGGATGGAAACACCATATATTTT.

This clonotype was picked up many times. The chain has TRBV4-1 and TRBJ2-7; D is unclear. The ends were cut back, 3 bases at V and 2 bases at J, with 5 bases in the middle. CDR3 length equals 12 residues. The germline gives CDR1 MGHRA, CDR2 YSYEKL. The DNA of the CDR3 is TGCGCCAGCAGCCACCCTACCTACGAGCAGTACTTC. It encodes CASSHPTYEQYF.

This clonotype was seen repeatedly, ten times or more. The CDR3 DNA is TGCGCCAGCAGAGCGGGGTCTGGGGCCAACGTCCTGACTTTC. It specifies CASRAGSGANVLTF. This chain connects TRBV5-1 to TRBJ2-6; 7 nucleotides align to TRBD2. Germline V gene sequence: CDR1 SGHRS, CDR2 YFSETQ. The J segment lost 1 base and the V segment lost 5 bases, leaving 0 bases of the junction unmatched. This CDR3 contains 14 residues.

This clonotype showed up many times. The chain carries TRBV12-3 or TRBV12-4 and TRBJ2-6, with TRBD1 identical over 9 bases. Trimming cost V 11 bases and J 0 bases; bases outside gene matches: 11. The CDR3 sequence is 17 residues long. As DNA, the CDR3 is TGTGCCGTAGCCCGGGACAGGGTAGGCTCTGGGGCCAACGTCCTGACTTTC. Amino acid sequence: CAVARDRVGSGANVLTF.